This is a list of T cell receptor beta chains from one sample in a study of T cell responses to AZD1222 COVID-19 vaccine. The data were produced by immunoSEQ multiplex PCR, yet TCRdb's version contains in-frame clones alone and is incomplete. The sample shows more than 70,000 clones, about 86% of them seen only once. The sample here was peripheral blood, taken on day 0 of AZD1222 vaccination. Every receptor here comes from an adult in good health. Both conserved end residues are part of each CDR3. Fields, in order: V gene, clone size, CDR3 protein. Clone size is not always given. Where it is, it says once, few, many or a class for expanded clones.

V gene: TRBV28
clone size: .
CDR3 protein: CASSTSGSVTYNEQFF

V gene: TRBV7-2
clone size: .
CDR3 protein: CASSLVYRDEQYF

V gene: TRBV27
clone size: .
CDR3 protein: CASTRFGGGISYEQYF

V gene: TRBV6-5
clone size: .
CDR3 protein: CASRPWIRDSGYTF

V gene: TRBV10-3
clone size: .
CDR3 protein: CAISGTGVHSGNTIYF

V gene: TRBV2
clone size: .
CDR3 protein: CASSLNRGPNQPQHF

V gene: TRBV27
clone size: .
CDR3 protein: CASVKIAGGPVEQFF

V gene: TRBV3-1/TRBV3-2
clone size: .
CDR3 protein: CASSQDRDQPQHF

V gene: TRBV7-2
clone size: .
CDR3 protein: CASSHPGRYQPQHF

V gene: TRBV11-2
clone size: .
CDR3 protein: CASSLDPQGYEQYF

V gene: TRBV6-5
clone size: .
CDR3 protein: CASSTRETGPDTQYF

V gene: TRBV28
clone size: .
CDR3 protein: CASSTGAPYGYTF

V gene: TRBV7-9
clone size: once
CDR3 protein: CASSLVTLTFSGANVLTF

V gene: TRBV7-8
clone size: .
CDR3 protein: CASSLDVRAFF

V gene: TRBV29-1
clone size: .
CDR3 protein: CSVEGRDTEAFF

V gene: TRBV10-2
clone size: .
CDR3 protein: CASSGTSYEQYF

V gene: TRBV5-1
clone size: .
CDR3 protein: CASSLASGEYNEQFF

V gene: TRBV24-1
clone size: .
CDR3 protein: CATSDPQGTGMEDEQFF

V gene: TRBV23-1
clone size: once
CDR3 protein: CASSQLQTGDDNEQFF

V gene: TRBV6-5
clone size: .
CDR3 protein: CASSYAGAYGYTF

V gene: TRBV13
clone size: .
CDR3 protein: CASSLFDRPYEQYF

V gene: TRBV11-2
clone size: .
CDR3 protein: CASSPDRPTDTQYF

V gene: TRBV10-1
clone size: .
CDR3 protein: CASSRTSGAYEQYF

V gene: TRBV3-1/TRBV3-2
clone size: .
CDR3 protein: CASSQGVGGTQYF

V gene: TRBV5-4
clone size: .
CDR3 protein: CASSLESGGRGYTF

V gene: TRBV7-8
clone size: .
CDR3 protein: CASSPQGALGTGELFF

V gene: TRBV7-8
clone size: .
CDR3 protein: CATSTGGLNQPQHF

V gene: TRBV2
clone size: .
CDR3 protein: CASNQGAGTEAFF

V gene: TRBV19
clone size: .
CDR3 protein: CASSMAVTYEQYF

V gene: TRBV5-1
clone size: once
CDR3 protein: CASSLVGSVTDTQYF

V gene: TRBV11-1
clone size: few
CDR3 protein: CASSLVAGDEQFF

V gene: TRBV3-1/TRBV3-2
clone size: .
CDR3 protein: CASSPERRQGTAFF

V gene: TRBV7-2
clone size: .
CDR3 protein: CASSRGIGEQYF

V gene: TRBV11-3
clone size: .
CDR3 protein: CASSLEGGAGTEAFF

V gene: TRBV2
clone size: .
CDR3 protein: CASSEDGAVVEQYF

V gene: TRBV11-3
clone size: .
CDR3 protein: CASSLSGQGFGELFF

V gene: TRBV7-8
clone size: .
CDR3 protein: CASSRVGSEQYF

V gene: TRBV19
clone size: .
CDR3 protein: CASSIGQGMETQYF

V gene: TRBV7-9
clone size: once
CDR3 protein: CASSFGMGETQYF

V gene: TRBV7-6
clone size: .
CDR3 protein: CASSSLRTRGGFYNEQFF